These T cell receptor beta chains were read from a single sample in a study of shared clonotypes between healthy human individuals. The data were produced by immunoSEQ multiplex PCR, yet TCRdb's version contains in-frame clones alone and is incomplete. The sample holds 2 million to 2.5 million clones, approximately 93% seen once. What was sequenced was naive CD4+ T cells from PBMCs. The receptors come from a man younger than 35 in good health. Some clones in this sample may be carry-over from other donors' samples. Each CDR3 is given with its conserved first and last residue. D genes are given only for firm matches. Only part of the rows carry a size: once, few, many, or a class if the clone is expanded.

J | size | V | D | DNA | CDR3
TRBJ2-3 | . | TRBV7-3 | . | TGTGCCAGCAGCAGGGACCTGGGCGGAGATACGCAGTATTTT | CASSRDLGGDTQYF
TRBJ1-1 | few | TRBV4-3 | TRBD1 | TGCGCCAGCAGCCAAGGGAGGGGGCGACGCACTGAAGCTTTCTTT | CASSQGRGRRTEAFF
TRBJ1-4 | . | TRBV27 | TRBD1 | TGTGCCAGCAGGCCCGGGACAGGGTGGGGGCAACTGTTTTTT | CASRPGTGWGQLFF
TRBJ2-5 | . | TRBV2 | . | TGTGCCAGCAGTGAGTGGGGGGCAGCCGAGACCCAGTACTTC | CASSEWGAAETQYF
TRBJ2-1 | once | TRBV10-1 | TRBD1 | TGCGCCAGCAGGGGGACAGGGGAGAGGCGTGAGCAGTTCTTC | CASRGTGERREQFF
TRBJ2-3 | . | TRBV6-1 | . | TGTGCCAGCACTAGCCGGGACAGCACAGATACGCAGTATTTT | CASTSRDSTDTQYF
TRBJ2-6 | . | TRBV5-1 | . | TGCGCCAGCAGCTTGGAGGGGCGGATCCCCGGGGCCAACGTCCTGACTTTC | CASSLEGRIPGANVLTF
TRBJ2-3 | once | TRBV9 | . | TGTGCCAGCAGCCCCTCCCCAGCCGGCACAGATACGCAGTATTTT | CASSPSPAGTDTQYF
TRBJ1-2 | . | TRBV4-1 | . | TGCGCCAGCAGCCACCAGGGAAACTATGGCTACACCTTC | CASSHQGNYGYTF
TRBJ2-3 | once | TRBV9 | . | TGTGCCAGCAGCCCAGTAGAGAGGGGTACCACAGATACGCAGTATTTT | CASSPVERGTTDTQYF
TRBJ2-7 | . | TRBV5-1 | . | TGCGCCAGCAGCTCTGGCTCCGCCTACGAGCAGTACTTC | CASSSGSAYEQYF
TRBJ2-7 | . | TRBV18 | TRBD2 | TGTGCCAGCTCTCCCGGTCGTCGGCCTAGCGGGACCTACGAGCAGTACTTC | CASSPGRRPSGTYEQYF
TRBJ1-4 | . | TRBV18 | . | TGTGCCAGCTCACCATTGACAGGCCTGGATGAAAAACTGTTTTTT | CASSPLTGLDEKLFF
TRBJ2-5 | . | TRBV4-1 | . | TGCGCCAGCAGCCAACCCAAAAGAACAGGGGAGGTGAAAGAGACCCAGTACTTC | CASSQPKRTGEVKETQYF
TRBJ2-3 | . | TRBV11-2 | . | TGTGCCAGCAGCCTGCCGGGACCAAGCACAGATACGCAGTATTTT | CASSLPGPSTDTQYF
TRBJ2-7 | . | TRBV5-1 | . | TGCGCCAGCTCGTGGGACAACTCCTACGAGCAGTACTTC | CASSWDNSYEQYF
TRBJ2-1 | . | TRBV27 | . | TGTGCCAGCACCCGTGGGGCGCTAGAAGGGGTCAATGAGCAGTTCTTC | CASTRGALEGVNEQFF
TRBJ2-7 | . | TRBV6-6 | . | TGTGCCAGCAGTTACTCGACGAACAGATACTACGAGCAGTACTTC | CASSYSTNRYYEQYF
TRBJ2-7 | . | TRBV29-1 | . | TGCAGCGTTTGGATGGGGCCTTCCTACGAGCAGTACTTC | CSVWMGPSYEQYF
TRBJ1-2 | . | TRBV6-1 | . | TGTGCCAGCAGGAGCCAGGGGTTGCAGTATGGCTACACCTTC | CASRSQGLQYGYTF
TRBJ2-1 | . | TRBV6-5 | TRBD2 | TGTGCCAGCAGTTACCAGGGCGGGAGCTACAATGAGCAGTTCTTC | CASSYQGGSYNEQFF
TRBJ1-4 | . | TRBV10-2 | . | TGCGCCAGCAGTGAGTCTCAGACTATGAGGGAAAAACTGTTTTTT | CASSESQTMREKLFF
TRBJ1-2 | . | TRBV6-1 | TRBD1 | TGTGCCAGCAGCTATAACGACAGGGTACGGGGCTACACCTTC | CASSYNDRVRGYTF
TRBJ2-5 | . | TRBV20-1 | . | TGCAGTGCCATCGTAAGGGAGACCCAGTACTTC | CSAIVRETQYF
TRBJ2-1 | . | TRBV30 | TRBD2 | TGTGCCTGGAGTGTGCTAGCGGGAGGCCAGTTCTTC | CAWSVLAGGQFF
TRBJ2-1 | . | TRBV2 | TRBD2 | TGTGCCAGCAGGGCCACTAGCGGATCCTACAATGAGCAGTTCTTC | CASRATSGSYNEQFF
TRBJ1-1 | . | TRBV6-1 | . | TGTGCCAGCAGTGCGAACCGCAGAGCTTTCTTT | CASSANRRAFF
TRBJ2-7 | once | TRBV7-2 | TRBD2 | TGTGCCAGCAGCTTGGGCCCCAGCGGGAGGGGGACCTACGAGCAGTACTTC | CASSLGPSGRGTYEQYF
TRBJ2-7 | . | TRBV28 | TRBD2 | TGTGCCAGCAGTTTAACACCGGGACTAGCGGGGTACGAGCAGTACTTC | CASSLTPGLAGYEQYF
TRBJ2-7 | . | TRBV15 | . | TGTGCCACCAGCAGAGATGTCGGGGACGAGCAGTACTTC | CATSRDVGDEQYF
TRBJ2-1 | once | TRBV5-1 | TRBD2 | TGCGCCAGCAGCTACGCTAGCGGGGGCTACAATGAGCAGTTCTTC | CASSYASGGYNEQFF
TRBJ2-7 | . | TRBV9 | . | TGTGCCAGCAGCGCCCAGACTAGTTCCTACGAGCAGTACTTC | CASSAQTSSYEQYF
TRBJ2-7 | once | TRBV4-1 | TRBD2 | TGCGCCAGCAGCCTGAAAGGGACTAGCGGGAGCTCCTACGAGCAGTACTTC | CASSLKGTSGSSYEQYF
TRBJ2-1 | . | TRBV5-1 | TRBD2 | TGCGCCAGCAGCTTTAGCGGGGTTACCTACAATGAGCAGTTCTTC | CASSFSGVTYNEQFF
TRBJ2-3 | . | TRBV19 | TRBD2 | TGTGCCAGTAGTATTATCGCGGGAGGCGCCCCCGGTACGCAGTATTTT | CASSIIAGGAPGTQYF
TRBJ1-4 | . | TRBV7-9 | . | TGTGCCAGCAGCGACCCCGCCCAAGGTGAGAAACTGTTTTTT | CASSDPAQGEKLFF
TRBJ2-7 | . | TRBV2 | TRBD1 | TGTGCCAGCAGTCAAACAAGACAGGGAACCGGCGAGCAGTACTTC | CASSQTRQGTGEQYF
TRBJ1-1 | . | TRBV7-9 | . | TGTGCCAGCAGCTTTGTAGAGTTTGGCGGAGAAGCTTTCTTT | CASSFVEFGGEAFF
TRBJ1-4 | . | TRBV28 | . | TGTGCCAGCAGGACCTATCCGTATGAAAAACTGTTTTTT | CASRTYPYEKLFF
TRBJ2-5 | few | TRBV18 | . | TGTGCCAGCGGAAACGGCCTACAAGAGACCCAGTACTTC | CASGNGLQETQYF
TRBJ1-1 | once | TRBV2 | . | TGTGCCAGCAGTGGACCAGGGCGCGCATATCTGAAAACTGAAGCTTTCTTT | CASSGPGRAYLKTEAFF
TRBJ2-3 | . | TRBV27 | . | TGTGCCAGCAGCGGGACTTTGGGGCAAGATACGCAGTATTTT | CASSGTLGQDTQYF